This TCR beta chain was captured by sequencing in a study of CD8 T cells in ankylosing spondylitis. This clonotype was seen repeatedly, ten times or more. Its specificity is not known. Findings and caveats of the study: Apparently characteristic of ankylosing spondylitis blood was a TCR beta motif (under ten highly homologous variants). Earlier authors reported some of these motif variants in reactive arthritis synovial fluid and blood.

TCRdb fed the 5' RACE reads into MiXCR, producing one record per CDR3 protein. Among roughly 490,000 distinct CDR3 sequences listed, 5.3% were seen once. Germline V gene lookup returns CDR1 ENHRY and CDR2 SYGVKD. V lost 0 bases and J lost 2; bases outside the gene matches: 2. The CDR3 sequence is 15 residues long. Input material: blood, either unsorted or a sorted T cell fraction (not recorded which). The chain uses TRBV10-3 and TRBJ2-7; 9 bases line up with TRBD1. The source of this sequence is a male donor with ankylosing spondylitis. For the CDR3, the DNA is TGTGCCATCAGTGAGTCGACAGGGGGAACCTACGAGCAGTACTTC. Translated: CAISESTGGTYEQYF.